These 25 T cell receptor beta chains share one sample of origin, sequenced in a study of technical replicates of blood from a few donors. The assay was immunoSEQ multiplex PCR, and TCRdb's table has in-frame clones only and misses some. The repertoire holds 50,000 to 70,000 clones, approximately 94% seen once, with 3% in the top ten. Sequences were obtained from PBMCs. Receptor source: a human donor in good health. Some clones in this sample may be carry-over from other donors' samples.

The chain carries TRBV7-2 and TRBJ2-4; 7 bases line up with TRBD2. Germline CDR1 reads SGHTA; CDR2 reads FQGNSA. The V and J ends lost 3 bases and 7 bases, in that order; junction bases with no gene match: 6. The CDR3 is made up of 14 amino acids. The CDR3 DNA sequence: TGTGCCAGCAGCTTGGAGGCGGGGGACAACATTCAGTACTTC. Its protein is CASSLEAGDNIQYF.

The chain has TRBV7-3 and TRBJ2-2; the match to TRBD1 covers 7 bases. Germline V gene data show CDR1 as SGHTA and CDR2 as FQGTGA. V lost 2 bases to trimming and J lost 6 bases; unmatched junction nucleotides: 9. CDR3 length: 16 residues. For the CDR3, the DNA is TGTGCCAGCAGCTTATATCCCCCGGACAGGCCCGGGGAGCTGTTTTTT. Amino acid sequence: CASSLYPPDRPGELFF. The whole variable domain, filled in from reference TRBV7-3 and TRBJ2-2, reads GAGVSQTPSNKVTEKGKYVELRCDPISGHTALYWYRQSLGQGPEFLIYFQGTGAADDSGLPNDRFFAVRPEGSVSTLKIQRTERGDSAVYLCASSLYPPDRPGELFFGEGSRLTVL.

The chain combines TRBV7-2 with TRBJ2-5, with a tentative D call TRBD1 (5 bases). V was cut by 6 bases and J by 5 bases, with 10 bases left in between. Germline values: CDR1 SGHTA, CDR2 FQGNSA. The CDR3 consists of 12 residues. The CDR3 loop reads CASSRGLETQYF. CDR3 nucleotide sequence: TGTGCCAGCAGTAGGGGTCTCGAGACCCAGTACTTC. Together with reference TRBV7-2 and TRBJ2-5, the CDR3 gives the full variable domain: GAGVSQSPSNKVTEKGKDVELRCDPISGHTALYWYRQSLGQGLEFLIYFQGNSAPDKSGLPSDRFSAERTGGSVSTLTIQRTQQEDSAVYLCASSRGLETQYFGPGTRLLVL.

The chain employs TRBV5-1 and TRBJ2-1; 7 bases align to TRBD2. CDR1 SGHRS and CDR2 YFSETQ come from the germline V gene. Unmatched junction bases numbered 3, after V lost 5 bases and J lost 4 bases. The CDR3 covers 13 residues. The CDR3 protein is CASRKAGYNEQFF. In DNA form, the CDR3 reads TGCGCCAGCAGAAAAGCGGGGTACAATGAGCAGTTCTTC.

V and J are TRBV7-5 and TRBJ1-1. TRBV7-5 is a pseudogene locus. This CDR3 spans 17 amino acids. In DNA form, the CDR3 reads TGTGCCAGAAGCTTAGCCGGGGAGGAGTATTTGAACACTGAAGCTTTCTTT. Amino acid sequence: CARSLAGEEYLNTEAFF.

V usage is TRBV18 and J usage is TRBJ2-2; TRBD2 matches at 11 bases. V lost 4 bases, J lost 2 bases, and 3 bases stayed unmatched. Germline V CDR1 and CDR2: KGHSH, LQKENI. This CDR3 has 16 amino acids. This chain's CDR3 is CASSQTSGANTGELFF. In DNA, the CDR3 is TGTGCCAGCTCACAGACTAGCGGGGCTAACACCGGGGAGCTGTTTTTT. The whole variable domain, filled in from reference TRBV18 and TRBJ2-2, reads NAGVMQNPRHLVRRRGQEARLRCSPMKGHSHVYWYRQLPEEGLKFMVYLQKENIIDESGMPKERFSAEFPKEGPSILRIQQVVRGDSAAYFCASSQTSGANTGELFFGEGSRLTVL.

This clone was seen once. This chain links TRBV5-1 with TRBJ1-2, with 8 bases that match TRBD1. Per the germline V gene, CDR1 is SGHRS and CDR2 is YFSETQ. The V segment lost 4 bases and the J segment 3 bases; nucleotides outside the gene matches: 8. The CDR3 runs to 15 residues. The CDR3 DNA reads as TGCGCCAGCAGCGCGGGGGACAGGCCCTACTATGGCTACACCTTC. Its translation: CASSAGDRPYYGYTF.

The V and J genes are TRBV2 and TRBJ1-1; perhaps TRBD1 as D (5 bases). Trimming removed 3 bases from V and 3 bases from J, with 8 bases in between. CDR1 is SNHLY and CDR2 is FYNNEI in the germline V gene. CDR3 length: 13 residues. CDR3 protein: CASSDRRDTEAFF. CDR3 bases: TGTGCCAGCAGTGACCGCAGGGACACTGAAGCTTTCTTT.

The gene calls are TRBV7-8 and TRBJ2-3, with 7 bases identical to TRBD2. The CDR3 sequence is 17 residues long. Germline V CDR1 and CDR2: SGHVS, FQNEAQ. V shed 2 bases and J 0 bases; nucleotides not matched to a gene: 8. The CDR3 sequence is CASSLPRRDYSTDTQYF. The CDR3 DNA sequence: TGTGCCAGCAGCTTACCCCGTCGGGACTACAGCACAGATACGCAGTATTTT.

This clone was recorded once. The J gene is TRBJ2-7, the V gene TRBV10-3, with TRBD1 identical over 7 bases. Trimming removed 11 bases from V and 5 bases from J; junction bases left unmatched: 15. This CDR3 spans 14 amino acids. Germline V lookup: CDR1 ENHRY, CDR2 SYGVKD. The CDR3, as DNA: TGTGCCTCCCTGGCCCCGACAGGGCCTCACGAGCAGTACTTC. The encoded protein is CASLAPTGPHEQYF.

The chain is built from TRBV2 and TRBJ2-1, with a weak D call TRBD2 (6 bases). Trimming took off 5 bases at V and 8 bases at J, with 16 bases between the two ends. Per germline, CDR1 SNHLY and CDR2 FYNNEI. CDR3 size: 14 residues. The DNA of the CDR3 is TGTGCCAGCAGTATCGGGGGTAGCCATGATGAGCAGTTCTTC. Translated: CASSIGGSHDEQFF.

The chain joins TRBV5-1 to TRBJ2-3; tentative D call: TRBD1 (6 bases). The CDR3 totals 15 residues. The V and J ends lost 4 bases and 8 bases respectively, with 20 bases between them. The germline gives CDR1 SGHRS, CDR2 YFSETQ. The CDR3 sequence: CASSPGQRQRGTQYF. The CDR3 bases are TGCGCCAGCAGCCCCGGACAGCGCCAAAGAGGTACGCAGTATTTT.

The V call is TRBV7-2, the J call TRBJ2-7; 10 bases agree with TRBD2. CDR1 is SGHTA and CDR2 is FQGNSA in the germline V gene. The CDR3 spans 15 residues. The V segment lost 7 bases and the J segment 4 bases; nucleotides outside the gene matches: 10. Here the CDR3 reads CASIDGSSGSYEQYF. CDR3 DNA: TGTGCCAGCATCGATGGGTCTAGCGGGAGTTACGAGCAGTACTTC.

The chain combines TRBV11-2 with TRBJ2-1; TRBD2 aligns across 9 bases. Germline loops: CDR1 SGHAT, CDR2 FQNNGV. The length of the CDR3 is 14 residues. V was clipped by 3 bases and J by 8 bases; unmatched bases: 5. Here the CDR3 reads CASSFQAGGDEQFF. DNA of the CDR3: TGTGCCAGCAGCTTCCAAGCGGGAGGTGATGAGCAGTTCTTC.

The genes are TRBV5-4 and TRBJ1-3, with D unclear. Germline CDR1 reads SGHNT; CDR2 reads YYREEE (reference sequence). This CDR3 has 17 amino acids. The ends were cut back, 4 bases at V and 0 bases at J, with 17 bases in the middle. CDR3 in DNA: TGTGCCAGCAGCCACGTCCCTAGCCGGTTCTCTGGAAACACCATATATTTT. It yields the protein CASSHVPSRFSGNTIYF.

V usage is TRBV6-4 and J usage is TRBJ2-2, with 9 bases matching TRBD1. This CDR3 region has 14 residues. V dropped 5 bases and J dropped 6; count of bases not matched to a gene: 4. Germline V gene sequence: CDR1 MRHNA, CDR2 SNTAGT. DNA of the CDR3: TGTGCCAGCAGTCAGGGACAGGGATCCGGGGAGCTGTTTTTT. It codes for CASSQGQGSGELFF.

This CDR3 is CASRRGTEEKLFF. In DNA form, the CDR3 reads TGCGCCAGCAGACGTGGGACAGAGGAAAAACTGTTTTTT. The chain recombines TRBV5-1 with TRBJ1-4; 7 bases are a match to TRBD1. The V gene end was trimmed by 5 bases and the J gene end by 8 bases; junction bases not matched to a gene: 6. This CDR3 spans 13 amino acids. Per the germline V gene, CDR1 is SGHRS and CDR2 is YFSETQ.

This rearrangement joins TRBV7-9 to TRBJ2-7; 10 bases align to TRBD1. CDR3 size: 17 residues. Germline CDR1 SEHNR, CDR2 FQNEAQ (reference sequence). The V and J ends lost 4 bases and 1 base, in that order; junction bases with no gene match: 10. Here the CDR3 DNA reads TGTGCCAGCAGCTCGAGGCTTAGGACAGGGGGATCCTACGAGCAGTACTTC. Translation gives CASSSRLRTGGSYEQYF.

The chain carries TRBV2 and TRBJ2-1, with no clear D. The CDR3 extends over 12 amino acids. The germline V gene encodes CDR1 SNHLY and CDR2 FYNNEI. Trimming left V 6 bases short and J 7 bases short, with 10 bases between. CDR3 loop: CASRPPKNEQFF. The CDR3 DNA reads as TGTGCCAGCAGGCCACCTAAGAATGAGCAGTTCTTC.

The chain carries TRBV9 and TRBJ1-2; TRBD1 aligns across 10 bases. The V segment lost 4 bases and the J segment 6 bases; nucleotides outside the gene matches: 9. The CDR3 length is 15 residues. Germline values: CDR1 SGDLS, CDR2 YYNGEE. The CDR3 loop is CASSSTPGQGHGYTF. Here the CDR3 DNA reads TGTGCCAGCAGCTCCACCCCGGGACAGGGGCATGGCTACACCTTC.

This chain connects TRBV6-5 to TRBJ2-1, with 9 bases matching TRBD2. This CDR3 has 13 amino acids. V shed 8 bases and J 8 bases; nucleotides not matched to a gene: 7. Germline V lookup: CDR1 MNHEY, CDR2 SVGAGI. The DNA for the CDR3 is TGTGCCAGCGGGGCGGGAGGGAGGGATGAGCAGTTCTTC. It specifies CASGAGGRDEQFF.

V and J are TRBV4-3 and TRBJ1-3; the D gene is possibly TRBD1 (5 bases). The CDR3 is made up of 17 amino acids. With 1 base removed from V and 1 base from J, the gap between germline ends came to 14 bases. Germline CDR1 reads LGHNA; CDR2 reads YSLEER. CDR3 residues: CASSQGMLEGSGNTIYF. CDR3 sequence (DNA): TGCGCCAGCAGCCAAGGGATGCTGGAGGGGTCTGGAAACACCATATATTTT.

As for this clone: One end of the junction varies from germline; a read error may be responsible. This chain connects TRBV23-1 to TRBJ1-2; no clear D gene. TRBV23-1 is labeled an ORF, and its function is uncertain. The CDR3 spans 9 residues. The CDR3 loop reads CASSHNSSF. CDR3 coding DNA: TGCGCCAGCAGTCACAACAGTAGCTTC.

This rearrangement joins TRBV4-1 to TRBJ1-2, with D uncertain. V lost 3 bases and J lost 3, with 14 bases in between. Germline CDR1 is MGHRA and CDR2 is YSYEKL. The CDR3 is 15 amino acids. The CDR3 reads CASSHPGAGDYGYTF. The CDR3 bases are TGCGCCAGCAGCCACCCTGGTGCGGGTGACTATGGCTACACCTTC.

This clone appeared once. Germline is not matched at one junction end, which may reflect a read error. The J gene is TRBJ1-1, the V gene TRBV10-3; D is ambiguous. The CDR3 covers 14 residues. Per the germline V gene, CDR1 is ENHRY and CDR2 is SYGVKD. CDR3 in DNA: TGTGCCATCAGTGAGTCCTCGGGGAACCCTGAAGCTTTCTTT. As protein: CAISESSGNPEAFF.